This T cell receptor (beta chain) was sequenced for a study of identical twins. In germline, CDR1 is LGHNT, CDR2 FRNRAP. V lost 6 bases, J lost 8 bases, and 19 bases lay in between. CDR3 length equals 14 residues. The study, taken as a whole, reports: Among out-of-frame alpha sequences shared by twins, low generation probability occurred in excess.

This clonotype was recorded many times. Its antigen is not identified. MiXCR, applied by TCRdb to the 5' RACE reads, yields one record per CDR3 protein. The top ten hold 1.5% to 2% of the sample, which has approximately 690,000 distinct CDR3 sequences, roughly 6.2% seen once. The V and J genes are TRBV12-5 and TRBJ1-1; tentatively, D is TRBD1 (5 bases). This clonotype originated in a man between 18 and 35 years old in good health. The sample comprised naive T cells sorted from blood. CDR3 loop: CASGPGAPLGEAFF. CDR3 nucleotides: TGTGCTAGTGGCCCCGGGGCACCCCTCGGGGAAGCTTTCTTT.